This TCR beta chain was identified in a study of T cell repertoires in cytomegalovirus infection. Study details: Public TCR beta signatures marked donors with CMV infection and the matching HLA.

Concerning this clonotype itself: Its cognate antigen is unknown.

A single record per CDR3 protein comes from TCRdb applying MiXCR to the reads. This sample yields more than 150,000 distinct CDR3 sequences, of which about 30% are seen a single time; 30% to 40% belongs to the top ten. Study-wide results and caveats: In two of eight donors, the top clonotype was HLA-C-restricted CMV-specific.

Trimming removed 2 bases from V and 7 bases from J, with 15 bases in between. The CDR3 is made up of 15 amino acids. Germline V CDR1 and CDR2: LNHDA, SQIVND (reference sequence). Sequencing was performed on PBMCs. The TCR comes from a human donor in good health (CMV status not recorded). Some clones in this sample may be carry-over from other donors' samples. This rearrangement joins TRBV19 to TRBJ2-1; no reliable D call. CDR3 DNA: TGTGCCAGTAGTATATCAGTTTATCAAGGGAATGAGCAGTTCTTC. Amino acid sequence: CASSISVYQGNEQFF.